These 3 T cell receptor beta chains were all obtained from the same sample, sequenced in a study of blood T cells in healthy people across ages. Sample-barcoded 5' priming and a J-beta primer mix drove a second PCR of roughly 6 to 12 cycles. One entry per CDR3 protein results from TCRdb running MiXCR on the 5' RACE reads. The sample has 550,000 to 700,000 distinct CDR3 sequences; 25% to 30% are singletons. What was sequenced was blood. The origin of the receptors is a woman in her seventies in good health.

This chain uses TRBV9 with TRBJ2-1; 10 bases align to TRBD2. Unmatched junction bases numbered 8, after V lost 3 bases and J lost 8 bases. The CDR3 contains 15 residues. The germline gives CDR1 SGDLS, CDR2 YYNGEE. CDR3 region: CASSAGGTSVDEQFF. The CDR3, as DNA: TGTGCCAGCAGCGCCGGGGGGACTAGCGTCGATGAGCAGTTCTTC.

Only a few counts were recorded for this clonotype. CDR3 residues: CASSRLAGGREQFF. The CDR3 coding sequence is TGTGCCAGCAGTCGACTAGCGGGGGGGCGTGAGCAGTTCTTC. The chain carries TRBV6-2 or TRBV6-3 and TRBJ2-1; 14 bases fit TRBD2. With V trimmed by 5 bases and J by 9 bases, 3 bases remained unmatched. Germline V gene lookup returns CDR1 MNHEY and CDR2 SVGEGT. CDR3 size: 14 residues.

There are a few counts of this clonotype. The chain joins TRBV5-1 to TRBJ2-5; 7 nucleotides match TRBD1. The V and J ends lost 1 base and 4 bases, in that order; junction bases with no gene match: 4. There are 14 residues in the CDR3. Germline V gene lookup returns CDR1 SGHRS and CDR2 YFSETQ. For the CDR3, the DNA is TGCGCCAGCAGCTTGTGGTGGGACAGAGAGACCCAGTACTTC. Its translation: CASSLWWDRETQYF.